Below, one T cell receptor beta chain is given with its context. As yet, its antigen is unknown. The sample comes from a study of T cells expressing NK-cell markers. Looking at the study overall: Underlying the TCR beta repertoires were sorted CD3+CD56+NKG2C+, CD3+CD56+NKG2C- and CD3+CD56-NKG2C+ T cells. The study, taken as a whole, reports: As a fraction of CD8+ T cells, dominant NKG2C+ clonotypes reached about 1.0-8% in roughly 6 donors.

The CDR3 consists of 13 residues. Germline lookup yields CDR1 MGHDK and CDR2 SYGVNS. TCRdb re-called the 5' RACE reads; every CDR3 protein appears as one record, without DNA. Here the sample table reports roughly 380,000 distinct CDR3 sequences. Sequencing was done on a sample of blood T cells: a sorted CD56 or NKG2C T cell subset, CD4+ or CD8+ T cells, or bulk PBMC T cells (not recorded which). This sequence joins TRBV25-1 and TRBJ2-7. This clonotype originated in a man aged 18 to 70 in good health. The CDR3 loop reads CASSERHSYEQYF.